The source of this T cell receptor beta chain is a study of blood T cell repertoires in COVID-19 (dated by TCRdb to the early 2020s). Study-wide context: Samples covering the acute and convalescent phases of COVID-19 were provided by collaborators in the United States, Italy and Spain. The repertoires were released in a freely available public database intended as a resource for research on the immune response to SARS-CoV-2. Samples were obtained from the ongoing ImmuneRACE study (first 160 participants) and from some 1,200 subjects provided by 6 global collaborators. Deeply sampled blood TCRbeta repertoires from subjects exposed to, actively infected with, or recovered from COVID-19 were included in the dataset. Nearly every sample came with metadata listing a de-identified subject ID, COVID-19 status, age in years and sex. The material from the prospective study consisted of cDNA or gDNA derived from T cells, B-cell-depleted T cells, or PBMCs. HLA class I and class II types, where available, came from metadata supplied by the sample provider rather than from assay-based typing. General study outcomes and caveats: Clinical and demographic metadata were provided uncurated, with the amount varying by source and participant.

The immunoSEQ Assay, a bias-controlled multiplex PCR, was used to amplify TCRbeta CDR3 regions from genomic DNA. The paper's data handling went like this. The number of nucleated cells in each sample was estimated from the amplification of reference gene primers within the assay. To quantify the absolute abundance of each unique TCRbeta CDR3 rearrangement, sequence reads were collapsed and filtered. Productive Simpson clonality was computed per sample as the square root of Simpson's diversity index over productive rearrangements. TCRdb stores this immuneACCESS table with in-frame sequences only. Part of the clones is absent; in the studies checked, under half of the shortfall reflects unresolved V genes, and no reason is known for the rest. That table furnishes V, J and clone size, whereas the DNA furnished D and trimming. This sample holds a few hundred thousand clones; about 91% were observed only once. Of the sample, around 6.3% falls within the top ten clones.

Based on the germline V gene, the CDR1 and CDR2 sequences are MNHEY and SVGAGI. Including the terminal cysteine and phenylalanine, the CDR3 comprises 15 residues. Just CDR3 DNA is preserved here, 45 bases in frame from base 1. At the junction V is shortened by 6 bases and J by 10 bases; bases outside the gene matches: 12. To note about this clone: It has no known antigen specificity. Qualities for individual bases were not recorded, and no much larger clone is one base off.

At one collaborating source in Seattle, patients were enrolled during active infection and were followed longitudinally through the course of disease. Whole blood was collected in K2EDTA tubes by collaborating institutions according to the institutions' own protocols. For TCRbeta analysis, collaborators shipped samples in one of three forms: frozen whole blood, isolated PBMCs, or DNA extracted from either of those sample types. This sequence uses TRBV6-5 and TRBJ2-1; a stretch of 10 junction bases matches TRBD2. The specimen sequenced was peripheral blood. This receptor was obtained from a woman in her 30s with COVID-19, enrolled during active disease. In nucleotides, the sequence is TGTGCCAGCAGGCCTAGCGGGAGTAGTTTTTCGGAGCAGTTCTTC. Translated, it gives CASRPSGSSFSEQFF.